This T cell receptor (beta chain) was retrieved from a study of blood T cell repertoires in COVID-19. Study-level background: Sites across the United States, Italy and Spain contributed samples from acute and convalescent COVID-19. PBMCs, B-cell-depleted T cells, or T cells provided the cDNA or gDNA that made up the material.

Deletions cut 5 bases from V and 5 bases from J, with 13 bases between. In germline, CDR1 is SGHTA, CDR2 FQGTGA. The CDR3 covers 15 residues. In the authors' workflow: Estimates of nucleated cell counts were drawn from the amplification of reference gene primers. Measured with immunoSEQ multiplex PCR; TCRdb has only the in-frame clones, and not every one. The D gene and trimming were derived from the DNA, and the V and J assignments and clone size from that table. The sample includes about 170,000 clones, about 88% of them seen just once. V is TRBV7-3 and J is TRBJ1-6; D is possibly TRBD1 (5 bases). Specimen: peripheral blood. The clonotype originates from a man aged 55 to 70 with acute or convalescent COVID-19. The CDR3 DNA is TGTGCCAGCAGCCCCCGGGGGGGGGATAATTCACCCCTCCACTTT. Its translation is CASSPRGGDNSPLHF.